Detailed here is one T cell receptor (beta chain). Its cognate antigen has yet to be identified. No base qualities exist here, and no much larger clone lies one base off it. This sample was included in a study of blood T cell repertoires in COVID-19 (dated by TCRdb to 2018 to 2020). As for the study more broadly: Samples covering the acute and convalescent phases of COVID-19 were provided by collaborators in the United States, Italy and Spain. The prospective study material was composed of cDNA or gDNA derived from T cells, B-cell-depleted T cells, or PBMCs. Deeply sampled blood TCRbeta repertoires from subjects exposed to, actively infected with, or recovered from COVID-19 were included in the dataset. A freely available public database, intended as a resource for researchers studying the immune response to SARS-CoV-2, is where the repertoires were released. Samples were obtained from the ongoing ImmuneRACE study (first 160 participants) and from 1,254 subjects provided by 6 global collaborators. Sample metadata almost always included a de-identified subject ID, COVID-19 status, age in years and sex. Where HLA class I and class II types were available, the types were taken from metadata supplied by the sample provider, not from assay-based typing. Results and caveats for the whole study, not just this receptor: Clinical and demographic metadata were provided uncurated, with the amount varying by source and participant.

TCRbeta CDR3 regions were amplified from genomic DNA by means of the immunoSEQ Assay, a bias-controlled multiplex PCR. Per the authors' processing: Nucleated cell counts per sample were estimated from amplification of reference gene primers within the assay. To quantify the absolute abundance of each unique TCRbeta CDR3 rearrangement, sequence reads were collapsed and filtered. For each sample, productive Simpson clonality was calculated as the square root of Simpson's diversity index across productive rearrangements. In TCRdb, the immuneACCESS table is reduced to in-frame sequences with V and J assigned. These tables do not hold every clone; where another copy was compared, an unresolved V gene accounts for under half, and the others remain unexplained. The V and J calls and clone size were taken over from that table, and D and trimming were inferred from the DNA. For this sample there are 260,000 or so clones; roughly 85% appear just once. Jointly, the top ten make up roughly 2.6% of the sample.

In the prospective study, participants were about 18 to 89 years old, resided in around 25 geographic areas of the United States, and were enrolled through a virtual design. In the prospective study, participants were assigned to cohorts based on the clinical history participants reported in a screening survey and a study questionnaire. Recovered participants in ImmuneRACE Cohort 3 were defined by two consecutive negative NP/OP PCR tests, clearance by a healthcare professional, or resolution of symptoms. Each participant in the prospective study had whole blood, serum and a nasopharyngeal or oropharyngeal swab collected by mobile phlebotomists. Participants in the prospective study had the option to provide additional blood draws and questionnaires over a roughly 2-month period. Blood samples from the prospective study were shipped frozen or at room temperature prior to DNA extraction. Including cysteine and phenylalanine, the CDR3 has 15 amino acids. Only the CDR3 DNA is retained, 45 bases long and in frame from the first base. The germline V and J ends show losses of 5 bases and 1 base respectively, and no gene match explains 6 bases of the junction. CDR1 and CDR2 (SEHNR, FQNEAQ) derive from the germline V gene (reference sequence).

The specimen sequenced was PBMCs or T cells enriched from blood (not recorded which). Here the chain combines TRBV7-9 and TRBJ2-5; 8 central bases correspond to TRBD1. The sequence came from a woman aged 50 to 60 who had recovered from COVID-19. CDR3 region: CASSPPGQGQETQYF. At the DNA level, the sequence is TGTGCCAGCAGCCCCCCTGGACAGGGCCAAGAGACCCAGTACTTC.